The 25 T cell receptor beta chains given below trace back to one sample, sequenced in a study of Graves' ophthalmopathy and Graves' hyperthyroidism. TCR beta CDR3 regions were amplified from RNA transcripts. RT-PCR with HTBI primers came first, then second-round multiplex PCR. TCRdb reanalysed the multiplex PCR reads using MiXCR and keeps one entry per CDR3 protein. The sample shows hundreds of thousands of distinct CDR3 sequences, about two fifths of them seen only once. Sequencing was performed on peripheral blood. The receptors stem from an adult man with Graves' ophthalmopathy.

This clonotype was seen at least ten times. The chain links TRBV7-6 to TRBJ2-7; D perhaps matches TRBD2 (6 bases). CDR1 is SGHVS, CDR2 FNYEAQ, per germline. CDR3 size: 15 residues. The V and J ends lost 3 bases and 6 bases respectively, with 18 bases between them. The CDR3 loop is CASSFLRELNSEQYF. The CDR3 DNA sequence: TGTGCCAGCAGCTTCCTCCGGGAGTTAAACTCCGAGCAGTACTTC.

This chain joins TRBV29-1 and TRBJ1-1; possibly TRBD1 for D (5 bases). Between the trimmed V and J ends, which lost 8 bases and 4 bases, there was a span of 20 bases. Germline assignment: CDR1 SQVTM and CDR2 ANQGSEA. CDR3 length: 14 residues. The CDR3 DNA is TGCAGCAGTCTCGTACCTCCCCAGGGCACTGAAGCTTTCTTT. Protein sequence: CSSLVPPQGTEAFF.

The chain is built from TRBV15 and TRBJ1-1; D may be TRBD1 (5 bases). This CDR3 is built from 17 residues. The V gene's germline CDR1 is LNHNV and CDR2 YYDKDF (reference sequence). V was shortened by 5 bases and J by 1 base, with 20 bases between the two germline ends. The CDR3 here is CATSQRGSPTGNTEAFF. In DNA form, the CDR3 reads TGTGCCACCAGCCAACGAGGTTCCCCTACAGGGAACACTGAAGCTTTCTTT.

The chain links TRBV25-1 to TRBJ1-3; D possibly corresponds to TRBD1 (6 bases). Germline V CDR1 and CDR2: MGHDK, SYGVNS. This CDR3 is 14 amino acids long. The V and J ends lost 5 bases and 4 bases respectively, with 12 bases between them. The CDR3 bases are TGTGCCAGCAGTTCAGGGGCGTGGGGAAACACCATATATTTT. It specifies CASSSGAWGNTIYF.

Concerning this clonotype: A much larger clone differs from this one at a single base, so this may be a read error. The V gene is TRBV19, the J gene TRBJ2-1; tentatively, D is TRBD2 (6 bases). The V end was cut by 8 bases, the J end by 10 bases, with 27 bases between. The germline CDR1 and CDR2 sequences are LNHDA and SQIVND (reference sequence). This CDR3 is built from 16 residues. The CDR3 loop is CASAKAAGGKAYEQFF. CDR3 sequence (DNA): TGTGCCAGTGCCAAGGCAGCTGGCGGGAAGGCCTACGAGCAGTTCTTC.

CDR3 loop: CSLVSGDYEQYF. DNA of the CDR3: TGCAGCTTAGTAAGCGGGGACTACGAGCAGTACTTC. The rearrangement links TRBV29-1 to TRBJ2-7, with TRBD2 matching over 7 bases. Germline CDR1 reads SQVTM; CDR2 reads ANQGSEA. The J segment lost 3 bases and the V segment lost 8 bases, leaving 7 bases of the junction unmatched. The CDR3 is 12 residues long.

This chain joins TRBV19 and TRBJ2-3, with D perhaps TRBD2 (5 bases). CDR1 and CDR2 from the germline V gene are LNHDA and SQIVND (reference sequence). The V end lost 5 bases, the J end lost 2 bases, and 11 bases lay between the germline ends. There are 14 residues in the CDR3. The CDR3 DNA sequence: TGTGCCAGTAGTTCCGAGCGGTCCACAGATACGCAGTATTTT. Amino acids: CASSSERSTDTQYF. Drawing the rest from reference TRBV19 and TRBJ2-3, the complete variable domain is DGGITQSPKYLFRKEGQNVTLSCEQNLNHDAMYWYRQDPGQGLRLIYYSQIVNDFQKGDIAEGYSVSREKKESFPLTVTSAQKNPTAFYLCASSSERSTDTQYFGPGTRLTVL.

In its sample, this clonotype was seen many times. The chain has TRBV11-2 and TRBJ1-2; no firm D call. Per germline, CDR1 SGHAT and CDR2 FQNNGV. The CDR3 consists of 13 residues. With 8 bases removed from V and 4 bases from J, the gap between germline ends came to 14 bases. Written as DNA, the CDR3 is TGTGCCAGCGGTGGAACAGTGATCTATGGCTACACCTTC. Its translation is CASGGTVIYGYTF.

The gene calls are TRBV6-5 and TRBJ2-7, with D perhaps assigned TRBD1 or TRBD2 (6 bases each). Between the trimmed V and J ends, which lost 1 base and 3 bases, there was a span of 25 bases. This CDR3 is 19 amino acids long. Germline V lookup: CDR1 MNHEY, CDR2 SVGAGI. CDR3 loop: CASSYLGVGKGGQGYEQYF. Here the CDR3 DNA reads TGTGCCAGCAGTTACTTGGGGGTCGGGAAAGGGGGGCAAGGCTACGAGCAGTACTTC.

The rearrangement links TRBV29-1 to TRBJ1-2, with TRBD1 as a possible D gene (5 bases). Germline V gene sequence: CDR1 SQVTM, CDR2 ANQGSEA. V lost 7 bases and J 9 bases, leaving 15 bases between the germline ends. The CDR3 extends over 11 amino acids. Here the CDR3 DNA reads TGCAGCGCCGGCACCGGGACTCGCTACACCTTC. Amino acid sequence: CSAGTGTRYTF.

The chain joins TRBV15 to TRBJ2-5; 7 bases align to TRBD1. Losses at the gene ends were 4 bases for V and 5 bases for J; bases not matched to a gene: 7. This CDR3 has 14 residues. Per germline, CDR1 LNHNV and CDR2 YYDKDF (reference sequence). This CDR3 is CATSKGAANETQYF. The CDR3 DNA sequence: TGTGCCACCAGCAAGGGGGCGGCTAATGAGACCCAGTACTTC.

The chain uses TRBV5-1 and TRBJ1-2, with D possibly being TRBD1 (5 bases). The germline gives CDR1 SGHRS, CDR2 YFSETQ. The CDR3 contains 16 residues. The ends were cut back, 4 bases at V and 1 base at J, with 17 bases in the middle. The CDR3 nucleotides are TGCGCCAGCAGCATAACCGGGACGGCCGGTAACTATGGCTACACCTTC. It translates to CASSITGTAGNYGYTF.

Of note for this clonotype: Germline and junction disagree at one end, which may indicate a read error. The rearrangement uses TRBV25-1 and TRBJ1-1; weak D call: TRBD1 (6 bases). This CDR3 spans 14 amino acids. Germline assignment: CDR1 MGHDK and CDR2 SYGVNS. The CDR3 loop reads CTSSGTGMNTEAFF. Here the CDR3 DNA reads TGTACCAGCAGTGGAACAGGGATGAACACTGAAGCTTTCTTT. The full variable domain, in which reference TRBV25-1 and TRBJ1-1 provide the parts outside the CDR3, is EADIYQTPRYLVIGTGKKITLECSQTMGHDKMYWYQQDPGMELHLIHYSYGVNSTEKGDLSSESTVSRIRTEHFPLTLESARPSHTSQYLCTSSGTGMNTEAFFGQGTRLTVV.

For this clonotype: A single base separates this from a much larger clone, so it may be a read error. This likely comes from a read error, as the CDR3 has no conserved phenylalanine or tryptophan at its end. As DNA, the CDR3 is TGTGCCAGCAGGGGGACAGACCAGCCCCAGCATCTT. Amino acids: CASRGTDQPQHL. The chain joins TRBV6-4 to TRBJ1-5, with 7 bases matching TRBD1. The germline V gene encodes CDR1 MRHNA and CDR2 SNTAGT. The length of the CDR3 is 12 residues. V shed 6 bases and J 7 bases; nucleotides not matched to a gene: 3.

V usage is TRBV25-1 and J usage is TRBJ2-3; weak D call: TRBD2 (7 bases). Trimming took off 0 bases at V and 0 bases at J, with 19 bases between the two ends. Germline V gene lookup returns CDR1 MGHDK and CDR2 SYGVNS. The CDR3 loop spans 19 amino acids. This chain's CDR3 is CASSEYFVAGDNSTDTQYF. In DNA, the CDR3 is TGTGCCAGCAGTGAATATTTCGTTGCGGGGGACAATAGCACAGATACGCAGTATTTT.

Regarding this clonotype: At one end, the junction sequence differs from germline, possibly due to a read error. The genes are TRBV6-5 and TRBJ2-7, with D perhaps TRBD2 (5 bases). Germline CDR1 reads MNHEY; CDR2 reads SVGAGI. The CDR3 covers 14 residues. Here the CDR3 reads CAGSPGLGTYEQYF. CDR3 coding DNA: TGTGCCGGCAGTCCCGGACTGGGGACCTACGAGCAGTACTTC.

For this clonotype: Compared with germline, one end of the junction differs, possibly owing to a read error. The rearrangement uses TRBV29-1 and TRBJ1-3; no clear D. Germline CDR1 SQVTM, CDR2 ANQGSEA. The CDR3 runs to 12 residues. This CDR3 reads CAWTRIGNTIYF. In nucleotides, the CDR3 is TGTGCCTGGACCCGAATCGGAAACACCATATATTTT.

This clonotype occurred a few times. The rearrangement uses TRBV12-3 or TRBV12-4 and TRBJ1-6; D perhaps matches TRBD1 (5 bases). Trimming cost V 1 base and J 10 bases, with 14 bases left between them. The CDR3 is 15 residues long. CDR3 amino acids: CASSLGFVGDSPLHF. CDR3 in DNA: TGTGCCAGCAGTTTAGGTTTTGTAGGGGACTCACCCCTCCACTTT.

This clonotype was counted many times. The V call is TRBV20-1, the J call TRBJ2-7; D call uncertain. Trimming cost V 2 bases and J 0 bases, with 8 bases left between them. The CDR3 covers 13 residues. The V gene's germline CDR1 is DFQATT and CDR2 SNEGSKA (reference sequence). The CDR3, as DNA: TGCAGTGCTAGAAGGTCCAGCTCCTACGAGCAGTACTTC. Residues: CSARRSSSYEQYF.

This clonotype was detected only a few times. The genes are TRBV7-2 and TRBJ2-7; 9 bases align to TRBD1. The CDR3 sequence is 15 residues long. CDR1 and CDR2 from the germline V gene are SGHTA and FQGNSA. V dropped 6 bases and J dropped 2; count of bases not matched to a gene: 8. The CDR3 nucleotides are TGTGCCAGCAGTGGCACAGGGGGCTCCCCCTACGAGCAGTACTTC. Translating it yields CASSGTGGSPYEQYF.

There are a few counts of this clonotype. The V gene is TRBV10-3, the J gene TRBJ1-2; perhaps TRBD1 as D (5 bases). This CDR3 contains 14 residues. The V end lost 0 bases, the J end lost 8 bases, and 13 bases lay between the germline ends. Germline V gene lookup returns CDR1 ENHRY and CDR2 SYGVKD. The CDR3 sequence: CAISESQWGSGYTF. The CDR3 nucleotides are TGTGCCATCAGTGAGTCGCAATGGGGGTCCGGCTACACCTTC.

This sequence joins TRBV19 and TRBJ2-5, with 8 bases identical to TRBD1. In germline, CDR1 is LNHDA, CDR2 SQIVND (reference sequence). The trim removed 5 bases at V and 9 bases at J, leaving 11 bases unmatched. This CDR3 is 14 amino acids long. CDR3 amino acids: CASSVAGGGQPQYF. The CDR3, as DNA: TGTGCCAGTAGTGTTGCAGGGGGCGGCCAGCCCCAGTACTTC.

The chain's CDR3 is CASSRGVADGETQYF. The DNA of the CDR3 is TGTGCCAGCAGCAGAGGGGTAGCGGACGGCGAGACCCAGTACTTC. The V and J genes are TRBV7-2 and TRBJ2-5, with D possibly matching TRBD2 (6 bases). V lost 5 bases to trimming and J lost 5 bases, with 18 bases between them. CDR3 length: 15 residues. CDR1 is SGHTA, CDR2 FQGNSA, per germline.

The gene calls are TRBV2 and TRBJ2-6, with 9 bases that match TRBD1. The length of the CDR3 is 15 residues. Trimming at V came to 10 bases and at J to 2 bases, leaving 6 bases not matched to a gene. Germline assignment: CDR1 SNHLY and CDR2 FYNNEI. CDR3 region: CATGTGRTGANVLTF. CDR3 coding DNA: TGTGCCACCGGGACAGGGAGGACTGGGGCCAACGTCCTGACTTTC.

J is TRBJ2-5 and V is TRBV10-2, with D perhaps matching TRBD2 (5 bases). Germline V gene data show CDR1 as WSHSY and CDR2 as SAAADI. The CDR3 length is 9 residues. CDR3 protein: CGRLETQYF. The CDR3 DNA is TGCGGGAGGCTAGAGACCCAGTACTTC.